This T cell receptor (beta chain) was sequenced in a study of molecular identifiers for immune sequencing clone quantification (dated by TCRdb to 2016 to 2018). Describing the broader study: For a replicate experiment, RNA from approximately 20,000 or 100,000 naive CD8 T cells was divided into five aliquots, and four of the five aliquots were sequenced. The study was a methods study using CD8 T cells to benchmark molecular-identifier clustering-based TCR repertoire sequencing (MIDCIRS) and TCR RNA copy counting.

The CDR3 sequence holds 16 residues, the cysteine and phenylalanine included. This entry keeps only the CDR3 DNA: 48 bases, framed from base 1. Per the germline V gene, LGHNA is the CDR1 and YSLEER is the CDR2. The full study reports these points: The sizes of highly expanded clones could end up underestimated when identical TCR molecules share a barcode. Without barcode sub-clustering, chimeric consensus sequences inflated TCR diversity; chimeras reached as high as 47%. Modeling estimated about 3 recovered TCR RNA copies per cell, compared with around 9.7 by digital PCR, which implies 30% to 35% capture efficiency. Spiked-in Jurkat TCR RNA equivalent to a single cell was reported to be detectable even among over 800,000 naive CD8 T cells. In CMV-specific effector cells, over 99% of molecules were held by clones above 20 RNA copies, whereas under 1% of molecules were held by such clones in naive cells. The naive libraries included spiked-in Jurkat TCR RNA (about nine copies' worth), and this Jurkat TCR RNA is not part of the donor repertoire.

Ten or more counts support this clonotype. No cognate antigen has been identified for it. One end of the junction fails to match germline, which may point to a read error. Library prep was done by PCR. The data were produced on an Illumina HiSeq 4000. Bulk TCR libraries were prepared as previously described, using TCR primers listed in Table S5. Purification of total RNA was performed with the Qiagen AllPrep DNA/RNA kit. Before analysis, reads from multiple sequencing runs of one library were combined. The authors processed their data as follows. Reads were retained only if their TCR constant sequence matched exactly, and those retained reads were trimmed to 150 nt and grouped according to their 12-nt molecular barcodes. Reads in each barcode group were sub-clustered using a 15% Levenshtein threshold, and a quality-weighted consensus sequence was built for each RNA molecule. Non-functional sequences were filtered out, along with any lower-count sequence sitting one edit away from another sequence. On the basis of fitting two negative binomial distributions, barcode sub-clusters with fewer than 20% of the maximum read count were discarded. Using fastp at Q25 and MiXCR, TCRdb reprocessed the public reads and kept productive beta chains. Each CDR3 protein gets just one entry, which takes the most common genes and DNA from the rows behind it. The V and J calls and clone size are TCRdb's, not the authors'. This sample comprises about 640,000 distinct CDR3 sequences, about 20% of them detected only once. Roughly 0.85% of the sample is taken by the ten largest.

Libraries of naive CD8 T cells were generated from about 19,000 to 1,100,000 sorted cells, with 10%, 30% or 50% of the purified RNA used. Naive CD8 T cells, defined as CD8+CD4-CCR7+CD45RA+, were FACS-sorted into RLT Plus buffer on a BD FACSAria II. Approximately eleven TCR copies' worth of Jurkat RNA were spiked into roughly 20,000-1,000,000 naive CD8 T cell samples to test detection sensitivity. CD8 T cells were enriched using RosetteSep CD8+ T Cell Enrichment Cocktail and Ficoll-Paque, and the enriched cells then underwent ACK red cell lysis. The receptor chain draws on TRBV4-3 and TRBJ2-7; TRBD2 is a possible D gene, resting on 5 matching bases. The sequenced sample was naive CD8+ T cells from blood, with Jurkat cell RNA spiked in. Interpreted using the paper, the cell subset or site label stands for: FACS-sorted CD8+CD4-CCR7+CD45RA+ naive T cells. This receptor was taken from a human donor in good health. Some libraries in this study had Jurkat cell RNA spiked in. The sequenced DNA is TGCGCCAGCAGTCAAGTGGAGGTCGGGTACGGGTCGGAGCAGTACTTC. The encoded protein is CASSQVEVGYGSEQYF.